This T cell receptor (beta chain) was sequenced during a study of monozygotic twins with inflammatory bowel disease. Reanalyzing the 5' RACE reads, TCRdb keeps one entry per CDR3 protein, without DNA. Across about 300,000 distinct CDR3 sequences, the top ten clones capture roughly 5.8% of the sample. Study-level points and caveats: Healthy twins shared more clonotypes with others than IBD patients, most markedly active ones.

Concerning this clonotype: Its antigen is unknown.

The CDR3 sequence is 16 residues long. The germline gives CDR1 SEHNR, CDR2 FQNEAQ (reference sequence). This chain joins TRBV7-9 and TRBJ2-6. The sequencing input was blood. The clonotype comes from a human donor with ulcerative colitis or Crohn's disease, or a healthy co-twin of an affected twin (not recorded which). The CDR3 sequence is CASSGDRDSGANVLTF. The full variable domain, rest sourced from reference TRBV7-9 and TRBJ2-6, is DTGVSQNPRHKITKRGQNVTFRCDPISEHNRLYWYRQTLGQGPEFLTYFQNEAQLEKSRLLSDRFSAERPKGSFSTLEIQRTEQGDSAMYLCASSGDRDSGANVLTFGAGSRLTVL.